This T cell receptor (beta chain) came from a study of blood T cell repertoires in COVID-19. At the level of the study: The samples span acute and convalescent COVID-19 from the United States, Italy and Spain.

In the original analysis: The assay estimated nucleated cells by amplifying reference gene primers. TCRdb keeps only in-frame clones here, not all; method: immunoSEQ multiplex PCR. The V and J calls and clone size were taken over from that table, and D and trimming were inferred from the DNA. The sample has roughly 14,000 clones, about 87% seen once. The length of the CDR3 is 13 residues. V lost 5 bases and J 8 bases, leaving 13 bases between the germline ends. The germline gives CDR1 LNHDA, CDR2 SQIVND (reference sequence). The source material was peripheral blood. This receptor was taken from a human donor in a cohort sampled during active COVID-19. The genes are TRBV19 and TRBJ2-1; possibly TRBD2 for D (5 bases). The CDR3 sequence: CASSSGFLDEQFF. As DNA, the CDR3 is TGTGCCAGTAGTTCGGGGTTCTTGGATGAGCAGTTCTTC.